This passage covers 28 T cell receptor beta chains from one sample sequenced in a study of cytomegalovirus exposure and HLA in healthy donors. Vbeta (60) and Jbeta (13) primers were used in the PCR. Produced via immunoSEQ multiplex PCR; TCRdb's table is partial and in-frame only. The sample comprises 150,000 or so clones, 80% of which are singletons, and over 13% rests with the top ten. The sample comprised PBMCs. The receptors stem from a woman aged 40 to 49 in good health and CMV-seronegative.

In its sample, this clone was seen a few times. The V and J genes are TRBV18 and TRBJ1-1; tentatively, D is TRBD1 (5 bases). CDR3 length equals 14 residues. Germline CDR1 reads KGHSH; CDR2 reads LQKENI. Trimming removed 2 bases at V and 7 bases at J, with 14 bases between. As DNA, the CDR3 is TGTGCCAGCTCACCAACGGCGGGGCTGAGTGAAGCTTTCTTT. Translated: CASSPTAGLSEAFF.

V usage is TRBV28 and J usage is TRBJ1-5, with D possibly being TRBD1 (5 bases). The CDR3 runs to 12 residues. Germline V gives CDR1 MDHEN, CDR2 SYDVKM. V lost 6 bases and J 7 bases, leaving 10 bases between the germline ends. The CDR3, as DNA: TGTGCCAGCAGCCGCAGGGAACAGCCCCAGCATTTT. It codes for CASSRREQPQHF.

Concerning this clone: The junction does not match germline at one end; this may be a read error. The rearrangement joins TRBV28 to TRBJ2-4; possibly TRBD2 for D (5 bases). Germline V gene data show CDR1 as MDHEN and CDR2 as SYDVKM. The CDR3 contains 13 residues. CDR3 bases: TGTGCCAGCAGTGGAGGTACTGGGAACAGTCAGTACTTC. Protein sequence: CASSGGTGNSQYF.

The V call is TRBV5-6, the J call TRBJ1-2, with D possibly TRBD1 on 6 matching bases. The CDR3 runs to 15 residues. Germline V CDR1 and CDR2: SGHDT, YYEEEE. The V end was cut by 3 bases, the J end by 4 bases, with 16 bases between. In DNA form, the CDR3 reads TGTGCCAGCAGCTCATCCGGGGGGCTCGGCTATGGCTACACCTTC. The encoded protein is CASSSSGGLGYGYTF.

This sequence joins TRBV28 and TRBJ2-3, with 7 positions matching TRBD2. The CDR3 sequence is 15 residues long. Germline V gives CDR1 MDHEN, CDR2 SYDVKM. Trimming at V came to 4 bases and at J to 5 bases, leaving 9 bases not matched to a gene. In nucleotides, the CDR3 is TGTGCCAGCAGTTCAACGGAAGCGGGAAAAGATACGCAGTATTTT. As protein: CASSSTEAGKDTQYF.

This clone was seen a handful of times. The gene calls are TRBV18 and TRBJ2-7; 11 bases are shared with TRBD1. This CDR3 contains 14 residues. CDR1 KGHSH and CDR2 LQKENI come from the germline V gene. With 2 bases clipped from V and 5 bases from J, the junction kept 2 bases outside the gene matches. In nucleotides, the CDR3 is TGTGCCAGCTCACCAGGGACAGGGGGAGACGAGCAGTACTTC. Protein sequence: CASSPGTGGDEQYF. The full variable domain, rest sourced from reference TRBV18 and TRBJ2-7, is NAGVMQNPRHLVRRRGQEARLRCSPMKGHSHVYWYRQLPEEGLKFMVYLQKENIIDESGMPKERFSAEFPKEGPSILRIQQVVRGDSAAYFCASSPGTGGDEQYFGPGTRLTVT.

The J gene is TRBJ2-7, the V gene TRBV6-5, with 9 bases that match TRBD2. Germline V gene sequence: CDR1 MNHEY, CDR2 SVGAGI. CDR3 length: 14 residues. V was clipped by 4 bases and J by 4 bases; unmatched bases: 5. CDR3 protein: CASSSGTSKYEQYF. Written as DNA, the CDR3 is TGTGCCAGCAGTTCCGGGACTAGCAAATACGAGCAGTACTTC.

The chain links TRBV7-2 to TRBJ1-3; TRBD1 might be the D (6 bases). Germline V gives CDR1 SGHTA, CDR2 FQGNSA. This CDR3 comprises 16 residues. The germline V and J ends were trimmed by 3 bases and 2 bases, with 14 bases remaining between them. The CDR3 is CASSLPQGVPGNTIYF. CDR3 nucleotide sequence: TGTGCCAGCAGCTTGCCACAGGGAGTCCCTGGAAACACCATATATTTT.

Comment on this clone: At one of its ends the junction is not consistent with the germline gene, which may arise from a read error. The gene calls are TRBV7-9 and TRBJ2-7; perhaps TRBD2 as D (6 bases). This CDR3 spans 11 amino acids. Per the germline V gene, CDR1 is SEHNR and CDR2 is FQNEAQ (reference sequence). CDR3 nucleotide sequence: TGTTCCAGCAGCTCCCAACTCGGGAGAAACTTC. Protein product: CSSSSQLGRNF.

This clone showed up just a few times. The V gene is TRBV19, the J gene TRBJ1-2, with 8 bases matching TRBD1. Per the germline V gene, CDR1 is LNHDA and CDR2 is SQIVND (reference sequence). There are 14 residues in the CDR3. J gave up 8 bases and V 2 bases, and 7 bases lay outside the gene matches. CDR3 loop: CASSIRTGSEGYTF. DNA for the CDR3: TGTGCCAGTAGTATACGGACAGGGAGTGAGGGCTACACCTTC.

The CDR3 loop reads CASQATGRSPLHF. DNA of the CDR3: TGTGCCAGCCAAGCGACAGGGCGGTCACCCCTCCACTTT. The V and J genes are TRBV19 and TRBJ1-6, with 7 nucleotides matching TRBD1. The CDR3 has 13 amino acids. The J segment lost 10 bases and the V segment lost 9 bases, leaving 9 bases of the junction unmatched. Germline CDR1 is LNHDA and CDR2 is SQIVND (reference sequence).

This chain connects TRBV4-2 to TRBJ1-5; D is possibly TRBD1 (6 bases). V lost 3 bases and J lost 7, with 16 bases in between. Germline V gene sequence: CDR1 LGHNA, CDR2 YNFKEQ. This CDR3 is 15 amino acids long. In DNA, the CDR3 is TGTGCCAGCAGCCACAGCTACAGGGTAGGGCAGCCCCAGCATTTT. Translating gives CASSHSYRVGQPQHF.

The chain employs TRBV19 and TRBJ2-4, with 10 positions matching TRBD2. Germline loops: CDR1 LNHDA, CDR2 SQIVND (reference sequence). This CDR3 region has 18 residues. The V segment lost 1 base and the J segment 1 base; nucleotides outside the gene matches: 7. CDR3 in DNA: TGTGCCAGTAGTATAGGGCCTAGCGGGGGTGTTGCCAAAAACATTCAGTACTTC. Encoded protein: CASSIGPSGGVAKNIQYF. The full variable domain, rest sourced from reference TRBV19 and TRBJ2-4, is DGGITQSPKYLFRKEGQNVTLSCEQNLNHDAMYWYRQDPGQGLRLIYYSQIVNDFQKGDIAEGYSVSREKKESFPLTVTSAQKNPTAFYLCASSIGPSGGVAKNIQYFGAGTRLSVL.

This clone has more than one count but fewer than ten. The V call is TRBV5-3, the J call TRBJ1-2; D is unclear. TRBV5-3 has ORF status, its function being uncertain. Trimming took 3 bases from V and 2 from J, leaving 8 bases between them. This CDR3 comprises 13 residues. The CDR3 DNA reads TGTGCCAGAAGCTCCGGGTGGAACTATGGCTACACCTTC. As protein: CARSSGWNYGYTF.

The gene calls are TRBV30 and TRBJ1-2, with a weak D call TRBD1 (6 bases). This CDR3 region has 13 residues. The germline gives CDR1 GTSNPN, CDR2 SVGIG (reference sequence). Trimming cost V 0 bases and J 7 bases, with 12 bases left between them. CDR3 bases: TGTGCCTGGAGTGTAGCAGGGGACGGTGGCTACACCTTC. This sequence encodes CAWSVAGDGGYTF.

J is TRBJ2-2 and V is TRBV6-5; tentative D call: TRBD1 (5 bases). The CDR3 has 16 amino acids. Germline values: CDR1 MNHEY, CDR2 SVGAGI. V was cut by 2 bases and J by 1 base, with 11 bases left in between. The CDR3 DNA reads as TGTGCCAGCAGTTACCAGTGGACACGGAACACCGGGGAGCTGTTTTTT. Its protein is CASSYQWTRNTGELFF.

A note on this clone: The junction differs from germline at one of its ends, possibly a read error. The V gene is TRBV7-2, the J gene TRBJ1-2; the D gene is possibly TRBD1 (5 bases). CDR3 length: 14 residues. Germline V gene lookup returns CDR1 SGHTA and CDR2 FQGNSA. The CDR3 loop reads CASNLELGRGGYTF. CDR3 DNA: TGTGCCAGCAACTTAGAGCTGGGGAGGGGTGGCTACACCTTC.

V and J are TRBV5-6 and TRBJ1-2, with 12 bases lining up with TRBD1. CDR3 length: 16 amino acids. Germline CDR1 is SGHDT and CDR2 is YYEEEE. The V gene end was trimmed by 3 bases and the J gene end by 6 bases; junction bases not matched to a gene: 9. CDR3 nucleotide sequence: TGTGCCAGCAGCTCCGGGACAGGGGGCTATCATAATGGCTACACCTTC. Protein sequence: CASSSGTGGYHNGYTF. The full variable domain, rest sourced from reference TRBV5-6 and TRBJ1-2, is DAGVTQSPTHLIKTRGQQVTLRCSPKSGHDTVSWYQQALGQGPQFIFQYYEEEERQRGNFPDRFSGHQFPNYSSELNVNALLLGDSALYLCASSSGTGGYHNGYTFGSGTRLTVV.

The table lists this clone with a few counts. V usage is TRBV11-3 and J usage is TRBJ2-5, with TRBD1 matching over 8 bases. The length of the CDR3 is 13 residues. The germline gives CDR1 SGHNT, CDR2 YENEEA. Trimming cost V 6 bases and J 4 bases; bases outside gene matches: 4. The CDR3 loop reads CASRRTGGETQYF. CDR3 DNA: TGTGCCAGCAGACGTACAGGGGGAGAGACCCAGTACTTC.

V and J are TRBV19 and TRBJ2-1; 10 positions match TRBD2. Germline CDR1 reads LNHDA; CDR2 reads SQIVND (reference sequence). Unmatched junction bases numbered 7, after V lost 7 bases and J lost 10 bases. CDR3 length: 13 residues. This chain's CDR3 is CASNQRGGREQFF. CDR3 nucleotides: TGTGCCAGTAATCAGCGGGGGGGCAGGGAGCAGTTCTTC.

This clone was detected a few times. The gene calls are TRBV7-2 and TRBJ2-5; 8 bases align to TRBD2. V lost 4 bases and J lost 5; bases outside the gene matches: 18. The CDR3 loop spans 18 amino acids. Germline V gene data show CDR1 as SGHTA and CDR2 as FQGNSA. CDR3 sequence reads: CASSSKAGGGIGGETQYF. The CDR3 DNA reads TGTGCCAGCAGCTCAAAAGCCGGGGGGGGGATAGGTGGGGAGACCCAGTACTTC.

The chain recombines TRBV6-5 with TRBJ2-6; D unresolved. V lost 2 bases and J 0 bases, leaving 5 bases between the germline ends. The CDR3 totals 15 residues. Germline loops: CDR1 MNHEY, CDR2 SVGAGI. The CDR3 here is CASSYSRSGANVLTF. CDR3 sequence (DNA): TGTGCCAGCAGTTACAGCCGCTCTGGGGCCAACGTCCTGACTTTC.

The rearrangement joins TRBV5-1 to TRBJ1-2; 7 bases line up with TRBD1. The CDR3 runs to 14 residues. Unmatched junction bases numbered 10, after V lost 5 bases and J lost 6 bases. Per the germline V gene, CDR1 is SGHRS and CDR2 is YFSETQ. CDR3 amino acids: CASRPDRATHGYTF. The CDR3 nucleotides read TGCGCCAGCAGGCCTGACAGGGCCACCCATGGCTACACCTTC.

This clone was counted a single time. The chain is built from TRBV9 and TRBJ1-6; 7 bases agree with TRBD1. V gave up 0 bases and J gave up 7 bases; unmatched junction bases: 4. The CDR3 totals 15 residues. The germline V gene has CDR1 SGDLS and CDR2 YYNGEE. The CDR3 here is CASSVAGTENSPLHF. The CDR3 nucleotides read TGTGCCAGCAGCGTAGCTGGGACAGAAAATTCACCCCTCCACTTT.

About this clone: This sample also contains other DNA sequences that code for the same CDR3. The rearrangement links TRBV10-3 to TRBJ1-3; a weak D match, TRBD1 (5 bases). Looked up from germline, CDR1 is ENHRY and CDR2 is SYGVKD. Trimming took off 11 bases at V and 0 bases at J, with 20 bases between the two ends. The CDR3 length is 16 residues. CDR3 coding DNA: TGTGCCGCCTCGGGCGGGGGGACTAACTCTGGAAACACCATATATTTT. It specifies CAASGGGTNSGNTIYF.

The genes are TRBV9 and TRBJ1-5, with D possibly matching TRBD1 (6 bases). V lost 0 bases to trimming and J lost 6 bases, with 10 bases between them. The CDR3 spans 14 residues. Germline values: CDR1 SGDLS, CDR2 YYNGEE. The CDR3 nucleotides read TGTGCCAGCAGCGTAGGACAGGACGGTCAGCCCCAGCATTTT. Translating gives CASSVGQDGQPQHF.

J is TRBJ2-7 and V is TRBV4-2; D possibly corresponds to TRBD2 (5 bases). The CDR3 spans 14 residues. From germline, CDR1 is LGHNA and CDR2 YNFKEQ. V was cut by 4 bases and J by 0 bases, with 10 bases left in between. The CDR3 is CASSLGGTSYEQYF. As DNA, the CDR3 is TGTGCCAGCAGCCTTGGAGGCACCTCCTACGAGCAGTACTTC.

This CDR3 is CASSLITPREAFF. The CDR3 DNA reads TGTGCCAGCAGTTTAATTACCCCTCGGGAGGCTTTCTTT. The V call is TRBV28, the J call TRBJ1-1; D is undetermined. V lost 2 bases and J 11 bases, leaving 15 bases between the germline ends. This CDR3 is built from 13 residues. Germline V lookup: CDR1 MDHEN, CDR2 SYDVKM.